This record looks at one TCR beta chain sequence and its context. This specimen belongs to a study of blood T cell repertoires in COVID-19. Whole-study context: Samples taken during acute and convalescent COVID-19 were collected in the United States, Italy and Spain.

The CDR3 totals 21 residues. Germline assignment: CDR1 SGHTA and CDR2 FQGTGA. After removal of 4 bases from V and 9 bases from J, the junction contained 25 bases not matched to a gene. Authors' analysis steps: Estimation of nucleated cell counts was performed using reference gene primer amplification. The data were produced by immunoSEQ multiplex PCR, yet TCRdb's version contains in-frame clones alone and is incomplete. The DNA was the basis for D and trimming; V, J and clone size are from that table. The sample carries about 170,000 clones, around nine tenths recorded once. The V gene is TRBV7-3, the J gene TRBJ2-1; 12 bases are a match to TRBD2. The sequenced sample was peripheral blood. The receptor's source is a man between 18 and 29 years old with active or convalescent COVID-19. CDR3: CASSSHTRLAGDTSRGLEQFF. The CDR3 DNA reads TGTGCCAGCAGCTCTCATACCCGACTAGCGGGAGACACCTCACGTGGGCTTGAGCAGTTCTTC.